The 29 T cell receptor beta chains below were found in one sample sequenced in a study of shared clonotypes between healthy human individuals. Profiled with immunoSEQ multiplex PCR; TCRdb holds only in-frame clones, not every one. The table has about 680,000 clones, roughly nine tenths seen once. Cells designated naive CD8 were CD45RO-negative and were positively selected for CCR7, with terminally differentiated effector memory CD45RA+ cells excluded. The sequencing input was naive CD8+ T cells sorted from blood. Receptor source: a man aged 30 to 39 in good health.

The CDR3 nucleotides read TGTGCCTGGAGGTCTAGCGGGAGTAGGGAGCAGTACTTC. It yields the protein CAWRSSGSREQYF. The chain combines TRBV30 with TRBJ2-7, with 10 bases fitting TRBD2. The V gene end was trimmed by 3 bases and the J gene end by 7 bases; junction bases not matched to a gene: 6. The length of the CDR3 is 13 residues. Germline V gene lookup returns CDR1 GTSNPN and CDR2 SVGIG (reference sequence).

Note on this clone: This CDR3 is also generated by other DNA sequences in the sample. The chain combines TRBV7-9 with TRBJ2-5, with D unclear. Germline CDR1 and CDR2: SEHNR and FQNEAQ (reference sequence). The CDR3 is made up of 13 amino acids. The V end was cut by 6 bases, the J end by 5 bases, with 13 bases between. The CDR3, as DNA: TGTGCCAGCAGTCTTGTGGGTTTGGAGACCCAGTACTTC. It yields the protein CASSLVGLETQYF.

The V call is TRBV2, the J call TRBJ2-1; 8 nucleotides align to TRBD2. V dropped 3 bases and J dropped 7; count of bases not matched to a gene: 5. The germline gives CDR1 SNHLY, CDR2 FYNNEI. The length of the CDR3 is 14 residues. In DNA, the CDR3 is TGTGCCAGCAGTGAGACGGGAGGGGGGAATGAGCAGTTCTTC. Its translation is CASSETGGGNEQFF.

The chain joins TRBV27 to TRBJ2-7, with D possibly TRBD1 on 5 matching bases. This CDR3 comprises 13 residues. Trimming pared 5 bases from V and 4 bases from J, leaving 12 bases between. Germline loops: CDR1 MNHEY, CDR2 SMNVEV (reference sequence). DNA for the CDR3: TGTGCCAGCAGTCCAGGGTCTAGGTACGAGCAGTACTTC. This codes for CASSPGSRYEQYF.

This rearrangement joins TRBV7-2 to TRBJ2-5; maybe TRBD1 (5 bases). V was pared by 1 base and J by 7 bases, with 22 bases between. Germline assignment: CDR1 SGHTA and CDR2 FQGNSA. The CDR3 has 17 amino acids. CDR3 loop: CASSLVWADSDWGTQYF. As DNA, the CDR3 is TGTGCCAGCAGCTTAGTGTGGGCAGACAGCGATTGGGGGACCCAGTACTTC. The variable domain in full, completed from reference TRBV7-2 and TRBJ2-5, reads GAGVSQSPSNKVTEKGKDVELRCDPISGHTALYWYRQSLGQGLEFLIYFQGNSAPDKSGLPSDRFSAERTGGSVSTLTIQRTQQEDSAVYLCASSLVWADSDWGTQYFGPGTRLLVL.

V gene TRBV25-1 combines with J gene TRBJ2-1; no firm D call. The germline V gene has CDR1 MGHDK and CDR2 SYGVNS. The CDR3 runs to 13 residues. Between the trimmed V and J ends, which lost 5 bases and 6 bases, there was a span of 11 bases. CDR3 in DNA: TGTGCCAGCAGTTCGGGCTTTGGCAATGAGCAGTTCTTC. Translating gives CASSSGFGNEQFF.

DNA of the CDR3: TGTGCCAGCAGCGGCGGGACAGTTGGCTACACCTTC. Translated: CASSGGTVGYTF. This chain joins TRBV7-9 and TRBJ1-2; 7 bases fit TRBD1. J lost 7 bases, V lost 5 bases, and 4 bases had no gene match. The CDR3 has 12 amino acids. Germline assignment: CDR1 SEHNR and CDR2 FQNEAQ (reference sequence).

The chain uses TRBV7-9 and TRBJ2-2; no firm D call. The CDR3 is 15 amino acids. Per germline, CDR1 SEHNR and CDR2 FQNEAQ (reference sequence). The V end lost 2 bases, the J end lost 6 bases, and 13 bases lay between the germline ends. The CDR3 DNA is TGTGCCAGCAGCTTAAGGTCAGGTCCAGCCGGGGAGCTGTTTTTT. Its protein product is CASSLRSGPAGELFF.

The genes are TRBV10-3 and TRBJ1-2, with 8 bases that match TRBD1. The CDR3 has 15 residues. CDR1 is ENHRY and CDR2 is SYGVKD in the germline V gene. Trimming cost V 4 bases and J 4 bases; bases outside gene matches: 8. The CDR3 is CAISADRGTSYGYTF. The CDR3 DNA sequence: TGTGCCATCAGTGCAGACAGGGGAACTTCCTATGGCTACACCTTC.

The chain recombines TRBV2 with TRBJ2-3, with TRBD2 as a possible D gene (6 bases). The CDR3 consists of 16 residues. V was pared by 8 bases and J by 2 bases, with 20 bases between. The germline CDR1 and CDR2 sequences are SNHLY and FYNNEI. The CDR3 region has the DNA TGTGCCAGCGAAAGATCGCGGGAAGGGAACACAGATACGCAGTATTTT. This translates into CASERSREGNTDTQYF. Together with reference TRBV2 and TRBJ2-3, the CDR3 gives the full variable domain: EPEVTQTPSHQVTQMGQEVILRCVPISNHLYFYWYRQILGQKVEFLVSFYNNEISEKSEIFDDQFSVERPDGSNFTLKIRSTKLEDSAMYFCASERSREGNTDTQYFGPGTRLTVL.

The chain recombines TRBV2 with TRBJ2-3; 7 bases fit TRBD2. Trimming removed 0 bases from V and 5 bases from J; junction bases left unmatched: 8. The V gene's germline CDR1 is SNHLY and CDR2 FYNNEI. This CDR3 region has 16 residues. DNA of the CDR3: TGTGCCAGCAGTGAAGCGTGGCGGGAGCGTAAAGATACGCAGTATTTT. Amino acid sequence: CASSEAWRERKDTQYF.

The chain joins TRBV13 to TRBJ2-1; TRBD2 matches at 11 bases. The trim removed 5 bases at V and 5 bases at J, leaving 11 bases unmatched. Germline CDR1 is PRHDT and CDR2 is FYEKMQ (reference sequence). This CDR3 region has 17 residues. This CDR3 is CASSPGPRLAGNNEQFF. The CDR3 DNA reads TGTGCCAGCAGCCCCGGACCCAGACTAGCGGGGAACAATGAGCAGTTCTTC.

V usage is TRBV5-1 and J usage is TRBJ2-1; D perhaps matches TRBD2 (6 bases). The CDR3 is 12 residues long. Per germline, CDR1 SGHRS and CDR2 YFSETQ. The V and J ends lost 4 bases and 9 bases respectively, with 11 bases between them. The CDR3 reads CASSGSGTEQFF. DNA of the CDR3: TGCGCCAGCAGCGGTAGCGGCACTGAGCAGTTCTTC.

Only one count was recorded for this clone. The V gene is TRBV7-9, the J gene TRBJ2-3; TRBD1 agrees at 11 bases. There are 15 residues in the CDR3. In germline, CDR1 is SEHNR, CDR2 FQNEAQ (reference sequence). V trimming: 5 bases; J trimming: 4 bases; junction bases outside the gene matches: 5. The CDR3 region has the DNA TGTGCCAGCAGCCACGGGACAGGGGGGGCAGATACGCAGTATTTT. This translates into CASSHGTGGADTQYF.

CDR3 protein: CASSLGQGAYYGYTF. Written as DNA, the CDR3 is TGTGCCAGCAGCTTGGGACAGGGGGCTTACTATGGCTACACCTTC. J is TRBJ1-2 and V is TRBV5-6; TRBD1 aligns across 10 bases. The germline V gene encodes CDR1 SGHDT and CDR2 YYEEEE. This CDR3 has 15 amino acids. V shed 0 bases, J shed 3 bases, and the junction held 2 bases outside the gene matches.

The chain links TRBV10-2 to TRBJ2-7; 13 nucleotides align to TRBD2. This CDR3 region has 14 residues. Germline values: CDR1 WSHSY, CDR2 SAAADI. V dropped 8 bases and J dropped 3; count of bases not matched to a gene: 4. CDR3 in amino acids: CASEGLAGNYEQYF. CDR3 coding DNA: TGCGCCAGCGAGGGACTAGCGGGAAACTACGAGCAGTACTTC.

The gene calls are TRBV6-6 and TRBJ2-7; D not certain. The CDR3 loop spans 16 amino acids. V gave up 0 bases and J gave up 1 base, with 13 bases separating them. The V gene's germline CDR1 is MNHNY and CDR2 SVGAGI (reference sequence). CDR3 sequence: CASSYSSDELSYEQYF. CDR3 coding DNA: TGTGCCAGCAGTTACTCGTCGGACGAGCTTTCCTACGAGCAGTACTTC.

This sequence joins TRBV27 and TRBJ2-3; D gene ambiguous. Trimming shortened V by 3 bases and J by 6 bases, and 7 bases separated the two germline ends. The germline gives CDR1 MNHEY, CDR2 SMNVEV (reference sequence). The CDR3 is 12 residues long. DNA of the CDR3: TGTGCCAGCAGTTTGTTTGGGGATACGCAGTATTTT. It specifies CASSLFGDTQYF.

J is TRBJ2-1 and V is TRBV7-2; D remains unclear. Trimming left V 7 bases short and J 6 bases short, with 16 bases between. CDR1 and CDR2 from the germline V gene are SGHTA and FQGNSA. This CDR3 is built from 14 residues. CDR3 residues: CASILNLVRNEQFF. Written as DNA, the CDR3 is TGTGCCAGCATACTTAATTTAGTTCGCAATGAGCAGTTCTTC.

The chain couples TRBV7-8 to TRBJ1-1; D remains ambiguous. Trimming took 1 base from V and 5 from J, leaving 14 bases between them. The germline V gene encodes CDR1 SGHVS and CDR2 FQNEAQ. This CDR3 is 15 amino acids long. The CDR3 region is CASSLGSGSGTEAFF. The CDR3 DNA reads TGTGCCAGCAGCTTAGGTTCAGGTAGTGGGACTGAAGCTTTCTTT. The full variable domain, its missing parts supplied by reference TRBV7-8 and TRBJ1-1, is GAGVSQSPRYKVAKRGQDVALRCDPISGHVSLFWYQQALGQGPEFLTYFQNEAQLDKSGLPSDRFFAERPEGSVSTLKIQRTQQEDSAVYLCASSLGSGSGTEAFFGQGTRLTVV.

CDR3 region: CASSSGGGTGNTIYF. CDR3 nucleotides: TGTGCCAGCAGCTCGGGGGGAGGAACTGGAAACACCATATATTTT. The chain links TRBV9 to TRBJ1-3; possible D gene TRBD1, 5 bases. The CDR3 runs 15 residues. Germline CDR1 is SGDLS and CDR2 is YYNGEE. The V end was cut by 4 bases, the J end by 2 bases, with 13 bases between.

As for this clone: The sample contains more than one DNA sequence encoding this CDR3. The chain joins TRBV5-1 to TRBJ2-3; 9 bases map to TRBD2. The ends lost 5 bases at V and 0 bases at J; junction bases unmatched: 4. Germline loops: CDR1 SGHRS, CDR2 YFSETQ. The CDR3 covers 15 residues. In DNA, the CDR3 is TGCGCCAGCAGGGCCACTAGCGGGAGCACAGATACGCAGTATTTT. Its protein is CASRATSGSTDTQYF.

This chain joins TRBV9 and TRBJ2-3; the D gene could be TRBD1 or TRBD2 (5 bases each). Trimming pared 0 bases from V and 5 bases from J, leaving 13 bases between. Germline V gene data show CDR1 as SGDLS and CDR2 as YYNGEE. The CDR3 totals 15 residues. The CDR3 here is CASSVGGTVGDTQYF. The DNA for the CDR3 is TGTGCCAGCAGCGTAGGGGGGACGGTTGGAGATACGCAGTATTTT.

The V call is TRBV6-5, the J call TRBJ2-7, with TRBD1 matching over 9 bases. CDR3 length equals 14 residues. With V trimmed by 4 bases and J by 3 bases, 4 bases remained unmatched. Germline V gene sequence: CDR1 MNHEY, CDR2 SVGAGI. CDR3 nucleotides: TGTGCCAGCAGTTTTGACAGGGGGGGCTACGAGCAGTACTTC. As protein: CASSFDRGGYEQYF.

CDR3 sequence (DNA): TGTGCCTCCCCGCGGCAGTACGAGCAGTACTTC. It yields the protein CASPRQYEQYF. This chain links TRBV10-3 with TRBJ2-5; no clear D gene. Gene TRBJ2-7 matches the end of the DNA better, so the J call may be wrong. In germline, CDR1 is ENHRY, CDR2 SYGVKD. This CDR3 contains 11 residues.

The rearrangement links TRBV19 to TRBJ1-1; perhaps TRBD1 as D (6 bases). Trimming stripped 3 bases from V and 0 bases from J, with 8 bases between. CDR1 is LNHDA, CDR2 SQIVND, per germline (reference sequence). The CDR3 is made up of 14 amino acids. The CDR3 reads CASSIGQMNTEAFF. As DNA, the CDR3 is TGTGCCAGTAGTATTGGACAGATGAACACTGAAGCTTTCTTT.

The genes are TRBV4-1 and TRBJ2-7; D might be TRBD1 (6 bases). V lost 1 base and J 3 bases, leaving 16 bases between the germline ends. Germline V gene data show CDR1 as MGHRA and CDR2 as YSYEKL. The CDR3 runs to 16 residues. The CDR3 DNA reads as TGCGCCAGCAGCCAAGGGTTAGGACAGCAAAGCTACGAGCAGTACTTC. This gives the protein CASSQGLGQQSYEQYF.

J is TRBJ1-1 and V is TRBV10-2, with TRBD1 identical over 8 bases. Germline values: CDR1 WSHSY, CDR2 SAAADI. CDR3 size: 14 residues. The V gene end was trimmed by 6 bases and the J gene end by 1 base; junction bases not matched to a gene: 4. CDR3 nucleotides: TGCGCCAGCAGGCCAGGGGGCGCGAACACTGAAGCTTTCTTT. Protein product: CASRPGGANTEAFF.

Details on this clone: At one end, the junction sequence differs from germline, possibly due to a read error. This chain links TRBV11-2 with TRBJ2-7; possible D gene TRBD1, 7 bases. The CDR3 covers 11 residues. Per the germline V gene, CDR1 is SGHAT and CDR2 is FQNNGV. The chain's CDR3 is CASSSGQDYSF. The CDR3 nucleotides are TGTGCCAGCAGCAGTGGACAGGACTACTCGTTC.